This T cell receptor beta chain stems from a study of immune evolution from preneoplasia to lung adenocarcinoma. Germline V gene sequence: CDR1 PRHDT, CDR2 FYEKMQ (reference sequence). CDR3 length equals 13 residues. The V and J ends lost 5 bases and 2 bases respectively, with 7 bases between them. This clone occurred once. Produced via immunoSEQ multiplex PCR; TCRdb's table is partial and in-frame only. The table includes about 16,000 clones, about 88% detected once. This clonotype originated in a person between 65 and 80 years old with invasive lung adenocarcinoma. Sample: FFPE invasive lung adenocarcinoma tissue. J is TRBJ1-5 and V is TRBV13, with D unresolved. Here the CDR3 DNA reads TGTGCCAGCAGCCCCCGGGGCAATCAGCCCCAGCATTTT. Protein: CASSPRGNQPQHF.